This entry lists 10 T cell receptor beta chains sequenced from one sample in a study of T cell clonality in common variable immunodeficiency. The table came from immunoSEQ multiplex PCR; TCRdb's copy has only in-frame clones and leaves some out. Singletons are absent from the sample, which has about 17,000 clones. These receptors have no known antigen. Study-wide findings and caveats: Common variable immunodeficiency TCR beta sequences reportedly had fewer deletions and N-nucleotide insertions.

The source material was peripheral blood mononuclear cells. The receptors derive from a human donor with common variable immunodeficiency.

As to this clone: The read comes to an end 3 residues before the CDR3 does, leaving the germline J gene to fill in the end. The chain carries TRBV19 and TRBJ1-1, with 8 bases matching TRBD1. Germline CDR1 reads LNHDA; CDR2 reads SQIVND (reference sequence). The CDR3 length is 16 residues. The trim removed 4 bases at V and 1 base at J, leaving 8 bases unmatched. Incomplete CDR3 DNA: TGTGCCAGTAGTACAGGACAGGGTGATTGGAACACTGAA. This codes for CASSTGQGDWNTE. The complete CDR3 protein is CASSTGQGDWNTEAFF.

On this clone: The missing CDR3 end, 3 residues past where the read stops, is filled in from the germline J gene. V gene TRBV2 combines with J gene TRBJ2-3; D perhaps matches TRBD2 (6 bases). Germline values: CDR1 SNHLY, CDR2 FYNNEI. The CDR3 is 16 residues long. The V gene lost 9 bases and the J gene lost 5 bases, with 24 bases spanning the gap. The CDR3 sequence is CASKSRGGASRDTQYF. CDR3 DNA (partial): TGTGCCAGTAAATCTCGCGGAGGGGCCTCCAGAGATACG.

In this sample, this clone is medium-sized. The DNA read from the CDR3 is TGCAGCGTTGAAGCGACTAGCGGATTCAATGAG. This sequence encodes CSVEATSGFNE. The entire CDR3 protein reads CSVEATSGFNEQFF. This rearrangement joins TRBV29-1 to TRBJ2-1, with 9 bases lining up with TRBD2. The read falls 3 residues short of the CDR3 end, and the missing part is taken from the germline J gene. Trimming at V came to 1 base and at J to 6 bases, leaving 4 bases not matched to a gene. This CDR3 contains 14 residues. Per germline, CDR1 SQVTM and CDR2 ANQGSEA.

In this sample, this clone turned up a few times. The read is 3 residues too short to cover the CDR3 end, so that end is filled in from the germline J gene. The chain employs TRBV5-4 and TRBJ2-5; TRBD2 aligns across 9 bases. This CDR3 has 16 amino acids. The ends lost 4 bases at V and 4 bases at J; junction bases unmatched: 11. In germline, CDR1 is SGHNT, CDR2 YYREEE (reference sequence). The sequenced part of the CDR3 DNA is TGTGCCAGCAGCGCTAAGGGTGGCGGGGGGGGAGAGACC. This gives the protein CASSAKGGGGGET. The entire CDR3 sequence reads CASSAKGGGGGETQYF.

Of note for this clone: The CDR3 extends 3 residues past the end of the read, so its final part is completed from the germline J gene. The chain employs TRBV2 and TRBJ1-5, with D tentatively TRBD1 (5 bases). CDR1 and CDR2 from the germline V gene are SNHLY and FYNNEI. Trimming left V 4 bases short and J 1 base short, with 11 bases between. This CDR3 is 15 amino acids long. Incomplete CDR3 DNA: TGTGCCAGCAGTGGAGGGAGACAGAGCAATCAGCCC. It encodes CASSGGRQSNQP. The whole CDR3 protein is CASSGGRQSNQPQHF.

This clone was counted ten times or more. The sequence runs out 3 residues before the end of the CDR3; the remainder is reconstructed from the germline J gene. The chain joins TRBV18 to TRBJ2-5, with unresolved D. CDR3 length: 12 amino acids. Germline values: CDR1 KGHSH, CDR2 LQKENI. Trimming left V 2 bases short and J 3 bases short, with 4 bases between. The covered CDR3 bases are TGTGCCAGCTCACCAACAGAAGAGACC. Translation gives CASSPTEET. The whole CDR3 reads CASSPTEETQYF.

A word on this clone: The read ends 3 residues early relative to the CDR3; the germline J gene fills the gap. The chain carries TRBV5-1 and TRBJ2-1, with 10 positions matching TRBD2. Germline V CDR1 and CDR2: SGHRS, YFSETQ. This CDR3 contains 14 residues. V lost 0 bases and J lost 9; bases outside the gene matches: 3. CDR3 in amino acids: CASSLVLAGVEQFF. CDR3 bases read: TGCGCCAGCAGCTTGGTTCTAGCGGGAGTTGAG.

In this sample, this clone turned up a few times. The CDR3 is cut off 3 residues early in the read; its end comes from the germline J gene. The rearrangement uses TRBV5-1 and TRBJ2-5; D is ambiguous. The germline V gene has CDR1 SGHRS and CDR2 YFSETQ. The CDR3 contains 15 residues. V lost 0 bases to trimming and J lost 1 base, with 10 bases between them. The part of the CDR3 DNA that was read is TGCGCCAGCAGCTTGGGGGTCTCAGGCCAAGAGACC. Translating gives CASSLGVSGQET. The whole CDR3 protein reads CASSLGVSGQETQYF.

This clone was counted between two and nine times. The sequence runs out 3 residues before the end of the CDR3; the remainder is reconstructed from the germline J gene. The chain has TRBV7-9 and TRBJ2-5; D is possibly TRBD1 (6 bases). The CDR3 is 12 amino acids. Trimming took 5 bases from V and 6 from J, leaving 10 bases between them. Germline V CDR1 and CDR2: SEHNR, FQNEAQ (reference sequence). This chain's CDR3 is CASSQTGQTQYF. The part of the CDR3 DNA that was read is TGTGCCAGCAGCCAGACAGGTCAGACC.

Remarks on this clone: Read coverage stops 3 residues before the CDR3 terminus; the germline J gene supplies the remainder. The J gene is TRBJ2-5, the V gene TRBV7-9, with D tentatively TRBD1 (5 bases). CDR3 size: 14 residues. The germline V and J ends were trimmed by 2 bases and 1 base, with 8 bases remaining between them. Germline V gene data show CDR1 as SEHNR and CDR2 as FQNEAQ (reference sequence). The CDR3 protein is CASSLKGIQETQYF. The part of the CDR3 DNA that was read is TGTGCCAGCAGCTTAAAGGGGATCCAAGAGACC.